These 24 T cell receptor beta chains share one sample of origin, sequenced in a study of blood T cell repertoires in COVID-19. Sequenced by immunoSEQ multiplex PCR; TCRdb stores in-frame clones only, minus some. The sample carries 90,000 or so clones, roughly 77% recorded once. The sample comprised peripheral blood. These TCRs come from a human donor in a cohort sampled during active COVID-19.

The J gene is TRBJ2-7, the V gene TRBV6-5, with D possibly being TRBD2 (6 bases). The germline V gene has CDR1 MNHEY and CDR2 SVGAGI. Deletions cut 2 bases from V and 7 bases from J, with 15 bases between. The CDR3 is 14 amino acids. The CDR3 is CASSYTLGGFEQYF. The DNA of the CDR3 is TGTGCCAGCAGTTACACTCTGGGGGGTTTTGAGCAGTACTTC.

This clone was observed a few times. A junction end diverges from the germline sequence, so it may reflect a read error. The genes are TRBV27 and TRBJ1-3, with no clear D. Germline V lookup: CDR1 MNHEY, CDR2 SMNVEV (reference sequence). The CDR3 contains 10 residues. The CDR3 loop reads CASSYPRVPF. CDR3 DNA sequence: TGTGCCAGCAGTTACCCCCGGGTTCCTTTT.

This rearrangement joins TRBV19 to TRBJ2-5, with unresolved D. Germline values: CDR1 LNHDA, CDR2 SQIVND (reference sequence). CDR3 length: 15 amino acids. V lost 0 bases to trimming and J lost 2 bases, with 10 bases between them. The CDR3 here is CASSIDLTAQETQYF. DNA of the CDR3: TGTGCCAGTAGTATAGATCTCACAGCACAAGAGACCCAGTACTTC.

This rearrangement joins TRBV2 to TRBJ2-7, with D maybe TRBD2 (5 bases). The ends were cut back, 9 bases at V and 0 bases at J, with 12 bases in the middle. CDR1 and CDR2 from the germline V gene are SNHLY and FYNNEI. CDR3 length equals 13 residues. The CDR3 here is CASRRVPSYEQYF. In DNA form, the CDR3 reads TGTGCCAGTCGGCGGGTGCCCTCCTACGAGCAGTACTTC.

This clone was detected a few times. The chain combines TRBV14 with TRBJ1-5; 7 nucleotides agree with TRBD1. The CDR3 is 19 residues long. V lost 0 bases to trimming and J lost 0 bases; unmatched junction nucleotides: 11. Germline V gives CDR1 SGHDN, CDR2 FVKESK. DNA of the CDR3: TGTGCCAGCAGCCAAGATTTATCCCCGACAGGGTATAGCAATCAGCCCCAGCATTTT. Amino acids: CASSQDLSPTGYSNQPQHF.

This clone has only one observation. J is TRBJ1-2 and V is TRBV5-1; TRBD1 aligns across 8 bases. The CDR3 is 14 amino acids. Germline loops: CDR1 SGHRS, CDR2 YFSETQ. The V segment lost 0 bases and the J segment 6 bases; nucleotides outside the gene matches: 4. CDR3 region: CASSLAEQGDGYTF. In nucleotides, the CDR3 is TGCGCCAGCAGCTTGGCCGAACAGGGGGATGGCTACACCTTC.

This sequence joins TRBV7-9 and TRBJ2-3; tentatively, D is TRBD2 (6 bases). Germline V gene sequence: CDR1 SEHNR, CDR2 FQNEAQ (reference sequence). CDR3 length equals 14 residues. The V and J ends lost 1 base and 6 bases respectively, with 11 bases between them. CDR3 region: CASSLGHLADTQYF. DNA for the CDR3: TGTGCCAGCAGCTTAGGTCACCTAGCGGATACGCAGTATTTT.

The genes are TRBV6-5 and TRBJ2-7; D remains unclear. The CDR3 runs 15 residues. Germline CDR1 and CDR2: MNHEY and SVGAGI. V lost 0 bases and J lost 2, with 11 bases in between. The CDR3 region is CASSYSSQAPYEQYF. DNA of the CDR3: TGTGCCAGCAGTTACTCGAGCCAGGCCCCCTACGAGCAGTACTTC.

The chain links TRBV15 to TRBJ2-1; 9 bases match TRBD1. This CDR3 has 13 amino acids. Trimming took 5 bases from V and 12 from J; bases not matched to a gene: 8. The germline gives CDR1 LNHNV, CDR2 YYDKDF (reference sequence). The CDR3 spells CATSSRTGDGQFF. CDR3 DNA: TGTGCCACCAGCTCTCGGACAGGGGATGGGCAGTTCTTC.

The V gene is TRBV28, the J gene TRBJ2-7, with 9 positions matching TRBD1. V dropped 7 bases and J dropped 2; count of bases not matched to a gene: 12. The length of the CDR3 is 16 residues. The germline gives CDR1 MDHEN, CDR2 SYDVKM. For the CDR3, the DNA is TGTGCCAGCACAGGGCGCCCGGGACAGGGAACCTACGAGCAGTACTTC. Amino acid sequence: CASTGRPGQGTYEQYF.

There are a few counts of this clone. The chain joins TRBV24-1 to TRBJ2-5; 12 bases align to TRBD1. The J segment lost 5 bases and the V segment lost 2 bases, leaving 5 bases of the junction unmatched. The CDR3 spans 16 residues. CDR1 is KGHDR, CDR2 SFDVKD, per germline. CDR3 DNA sequence: TGTGCCACCAGTGATTCCCGGGACAGGGGGCCGGAGACCCAGTACTTC. Translated, it gives CATSDSRDRGPETQYF.

Only one count was recorded for this clone. The chain has TRBV5-1 and TRBJ2-1, with 8 bases aligning to TRBD2. The CDR3 totals 16 residues. V shed 4 bases and J 2 bases; nucleotides not matched to a gene: 8. Germline loops: CDR1 SGHRS, CDR2 YFSETQ. The CDR3 loop is CASSLEGGLAYNEQFF. CDR3 nucleotides: TGCGCCAGCAGCCTCGAGGGGGGACTAGCCTACAATGAGCAGTTCTTC.

This rearrangement joins TRBV27 to TRBJ2-1; 14 positions match TRBD2. CDR1 and CDR2 from the germline V gene are MNHEY and SMNVEV (reference sequence). The V gene end was trimmed by 10 bases and the J gene end by 9 bases; junction bases not matched to a gene: 11. The CDR3 totals 15 residues. This CDR3 reads CATEFGTSGGGEQFF. The CDR3 DNA follows: TGTGCCACCGAATTTGGGACTAGCGGGGGCGGTGAGCAGTTCTTC.

The chain uses TRBV5-4 and TRBJ2-1; TRBD1 agrees at 7 bases. The length of the CDR3 is 14 residues. Germline loops: CDR1 SGHNT, CDR2 YYREEE (reference sequence). The ends lost 1 base at V and 7 bases at J; junction bases unmatched: 5. The CDR3 sequence is CASSLRQGKNEQFF. The CDR3 coding sequence is TGTGCCAGCAGCTTGAGACAGGGAAAAAATGAGCAGTTCTTC.

V gene TRBV2 combines with J gene TRBJ2-5, with TRBD2 identical over 14 bases. After removal of 4 bases from V and 0 bases from J, the junction contained 1 base not matched to a gene. The CDR3 is 16 amino acids. The germline V gene encodes CDR1 SNHLY and CDR2 FYNNEI. CDR3 in DNA: TGTGCCAGCAGTGGACTAGCGGGAGGGTACCAAGAGACCCAGTACTTC. Translation gives CASSGLAGGYQETQYF. Full variable domain (remainder filled in from reference TRBV2 and TRBJ2-5): EPEVTQTPSHQVTQMGQEVILRCVPISNHLYFYWYRQILGQKVEFLVSFYNNEISEKSEIFDDQFSVERPDGSNFTLKIRSTKLEDSAMYFCASSGLAGGYQETQYFGPGTRLLVL.

On this clone: The junction does not match germline at one end; this may be a read error. This sequence joins TRBV7-3 and TRBJ1-5, with TRBD1 matching 8 bases. The CDR3 is made up of 15 amino acids. Germline values: CDR1 SGHTA, CDR2 FQGTGA. CDR3 DNA: TGTGCCAGCAGCGTAACTACAGGGGGTGGGCAGCCCCAGCATTTT. Protein: CASSVTTGGGQPQHF.

This chain joins TRBV11-2 and TRBJ2-1; D gene uncertain. The CDR3 is 13 amino acids. Trimming took off 1 base at V and 4 bases at J, with 5 bases between the two ends. Germline V CDR1 and CDR2: SGHAT, FQNNGV. DNA of the CDR3: TGTGCCAGCAGCTTAGGCCGGTACAATGAGCAGTTCTTC. Translating gives CASSLGRYNEQFF.

This chain uses TRBV4-3 with TRBJ1-5; D is ambiguous. CDR1 LGHNA and CDR2 YSLEER come from the germline V gene. The V and J ends lost 0 bases and 2 bases respectively, with 8 bases between them. This CDR3 is 15 amino acids long. The CDR3 sequence: CASSQETYGNQPQHF. The CDR3 coding sequence is TGCGCCAGCAGCCAAGAAACTTACGGCAATCAGCCCCAGCATTTT.

The V and J genes are TRBV14 and TRBJ1-3; D possibly corresponds to TRBD1 (6 bases). V shed 3 bases and J shed 0 bases, with 6 bases lying between them. Germline V CDR1 and CDR2: SGHDN, FVKESK. The CDR3 contains 14 residues. The CDR3 reads CASSQDSSGNTIYF. CDR3 coding DNA: TGTGCCAGCAGCCAGGACAGCTCTGGAAACACCATATATTTT.

The table lists this clone with a few counts. The chain has TRBV5-4 and TRBJ2-5; 7 bases agree with TRBD2. J gave up 4 bases and V 3 bases, and 6 bases lay outside the gene matches. The CDR3 totals 14 residues. The V gene's germline CDR1 is SGHNT and CDR2 YYREEE (reference sequence). The CDR3 nucleotides are TGTGCCAGCAGCTGGGACTACGAGAGAGAGACCCAGTACTTC. This sequence encodes CASSWDYERETQYF. The full variable domain, its missing parts supplied by reference TRBV5-4 and TRBJ2-5, is ETGVTQSPTHLIKTRGQQVTLRCSSQSGHNTVSWYQQALGQGPQFIFQYYREEENGRGNFPPRFSGLQFPNYSSELNVNALELDDSALYLCASSWDYERETQYFGPGTRLLVL.

The chain links TRBV18 to TRBJ1-1, with D tentatively TRBD1 (5 bases). The V end was cut by 3 bases, the J end by 7 bases, with 15 bases between. Germline CDR1 and CDR2: KGHSH and LQKENI. This CDR3 has 14 residues. CDR3 coding DNA: TGTGCCAGCTCACCGGACATTAGGCTTGGTGAAGCTTTCTTT. It yields the protein CASSPDIRLGEAFF.

This clone was seen once. The genes are TRBV7-9 and TRBJ2-3, with TRBD2 matching over 10 bases. CDR1 is SEHNR and CDR2 is FQNEAQ in the germline V gene (reference sequence). The junction had 6 bases not matched to a gene; V was cut back by 5 bases and J by 1 base. The CDR3 has 16 amino acids. The CDR3 coding sequence is TGTGCCAGCAGCGAAAGGACTAGCGGCCGCACAGATACGCAGTATTTT. It is translated as CASSERTSGRTDTQYF. Combining the CDR3 with reference TRBV7-9 and TRBJ2-3 gives the whole variable domain DTGVSQNPRHKITKRGQNVTFRCDPISEHNRLYWYRQTLGQGPEFLTYFQNEAQLEKSRLLSDRFSAERPKGSFSTLEIQRTEQGDSAMYLCASSERTSGRTDTQYFGPGTRLTVL.

This chain joins TRBV5-1 and TRBJ2-3; D possibly corresponds to TRBD2 (6 bases). The CDR3 is 16 residues long. V lost 5 bases, J lost 2 bases, and 18 bases lay in between. From germline, CDR1 is SGHRS and CDR2 YFSETQ. The CDR3 sequence: CASRVAASPTTDTQYF. DNA for the CDR3: TGCGCCAGCAGAGTAGCGGCGTCACCAACCACAGATACGCAGTATTTT. The variable domain in full, with the rest retrieved from reference TRBV5-1 and TRBJ2-3, is KAGVTQTPRYLIKTRGQQVTLSCSPISGHRSVSWYQQTPGQGLQFLFEYFSETQRNKGNFPGRFSGRQFSNSRSEMNVSTLELGDSALYLCASRVAASPTTDTQYFGPGTRLTVL.

V usage is TRBV15 and J usage is TRBJ2-7; a possible D gene is TRBD2 (5 bases). Germline V gene sequence: CDR1 LNHNV, CDR2 YYDKDF (reference sequence). V was pared by 5 bases and J by 5 bases, with 16 bases between. The CDR3 contains 14 residues. DNA for the CDR3: TGTGCCACCAGCCCAACTAGAACTTCCCACGAGCAGTACTTC. Its translation is CATSPTRTSHEQYF.